These 20 T cell receptor beta chains were sequenced from one sample in a study of cytomegalovirus exposure and HLA in healthy donors. PCR employed 60 Vbeta and 13 Jbeta primers. Some clones are missing from TCRdb's copy, which holds only in-frame ones; the method was immunoSEQ multiplex PCR. The data contain about 140,000 clones, over 65% of them seen just once; the ten biggest clones take up 1.5% to 2%. Material for sequencing was PBMCs. The receptor set was obtained from a woman aged 25 to 45 in good health and CMV-seronegative.

This chain connects TRBV7-9 to TRBJ1-2, with 8 bases matching TRBD1. Germline lookup yields CDR1 SEHNR and CDR2 FQNEAQ (reference sequence). The CDR3 extends over 13 amino acids. With V trimmed by 0 bases and J by 6 bases, 0 bases remained unmatched. The CDR3 reads CASSLATGDGYTF. As DNA, the CDR3 is TGTGCCAGCAGCTTAGCGACAGGGGATGGCTACACCTTC.

The CDR3 nucleotides read TGCGCAAGCCTCCTCCCAGGCACAGATACGCAGTATTTT. It encodes CASLLPGTDTQYF. This chain connects TRBV5-1 to TRBJ2-3; no definite D call. Germline CDR1 and CDR2: SGHRS and YFSETQ. The CDR3 sequence is 13 residues long.

This clone was detected once. The CDR3 sequence: CASSGGWGQGPTGELFF. In DNA form, the CDR3 reads TGTGCCAGCAGTGGGGGTTGGGGACAGGGCCCCACCGGGGAGCTGTTTTTT. V gene TRBV2 combines with J gene TRBJ2-2; 9 bases are shared with TRBD1. V was clipped by 4 bases and J by 4 bases; unmatched bases: 10. Germline V lookup: CDR1 SNHLY, CDR2 FYNNEI. This CDR3 region has 17 residues.

The sample holds one count of this clone. The CDR3 region is CASSDQGAESGNYNEQFF. As DNA, the CDR3 is TGTGCCAGCAGTGACCAGGGGGCTGAAAGTGGGAACTACAATGAGCAGTTCTTC. This chain joins TRBV6-4 and TRBJ2-1; 8 bases align to TRBD1. The junction had 12 bases not matched to a gene; V was cut back by 2 bases and J by 3 bases. Germline CDR1 MRHNA, CDR2 SNTAGT. The CDR3 consists of 18 residues.

J is TRBJ1-1 and V is TRBV29-1; a weak D match, TRBD1 (6 bases). Trimming pared 6 bases from V and 0 bases from J, leaving 8 bases between. Germline V gene sequence: CDR1 SQVTM, CDR2 ANQGSEA. The CDR3 is 12 residues long. CDR3 coding DNA: TGCAGCGTAGGGGGTATGAACACTGAAGCTTTCTTT. This sequence encodes CSVGGMNTEAFF.

V is TRBV7-9 and J is TRBJ1-1, with a tentative D call TRBD1 (6 bases). Germline V gene sequence: CDR1 SEHNR, CDR2 FQNEAQ (reference sequence). The CDR3 contains 13 residues. Trimming removed 2 bases from V and 4 bases from J, with 8 bases in between. CDR3 residues: CASSLLGGTEAFF. DNA for the CDR3: TGTGCCAGCAGCTTATTAGGGGGCACTGAAGCTTTCTTT.

The chain combines TRBV27 with TRBJ1-6; TRBD1 matches 9 bases. The CDR3 is made up of 13 amino acids. V lost 7 bases to trimming and J lost 10 bases; unmatched junction nucleotides: 5. Germline CDR1 and CDR2: MNHEY and SMNVEV (reference sequence). The CDR3 DNA reads TGTGCCAGCAAGGGACAGGGCCTCTCACCCCTCCACTTT. Residues: CASKGQGLSPLHF.

This clone was counted a few times. The chain joins TRBV7-9 to TRBJ2-5; 11 bases match TRBD2. After removal of 5 bases from V and 5 bases from J, the junction contained 13 bases not matched to a gene. Germline V gives CDR1 SEHNR, CDR2 FQNEAQ (reference sequence). The CDR3 is 17 amino acids. The CDR3 bases are TGTGCCAGCAGCGCAAAGAGGCTAGCGGGGGGTACGGAGACCCAGTACTTC. It is translated as CASSAKRLAGGTETQYF. The full variable domain, its missing parts supplied by reference TRBV7-9 and TRBJ2-5, is DTGVSQNPRHKITKRGQNVTFRCDPISEHNRLYWYRQTLGQGPEFLTYFQNEAQLEKSRLLSDRFSAERPKGSFSTLEIQRTEQGDSAMYLCASSAKRLAGGTETQYFGPGTRLLVL.

There are a few counts of this clone. This sequence joins TRBV6-5 and TRBJ2-7, with D maybe TRBD2 (5 bases). Trimming took 4 bases from V and 8 from J, leaving 24 bases between them. Germline V lookup: CDR1 MNHEY, CDR2 SVGAGI. This CDR3 has 16 residues. CDR3 bases: TGTGCCAGCAGTTTGGTCCTGGGCGGAGGTCCTACGAAGCAGTACTTC. It specifies CASSLVLGGGPTKQYF.

The table lists this clone with many counts. This chain joins TRBV6-5 and TRBJ2-1; 8 nucleotides match TRBD2. The germline gives CDR1 MNHEY, CDR2 SVGAGI. Unmatched junction bases numbered 8, after V lost 6 bases and J lost 4 bases. This CDR3 is built from 15 residues. CDR3 sequence reads: CASSDGTRGYNEQFF. The CDR3 DNA sequence: TGTGCCAGCAGCGACGGGACTAGGGGGTACAATGAGCAGTTCTTC.

This chain links TRBV18 with TRBJ2-2; TRBD1 aligns across 11 bases. This CDR3 is built from 17 residues. V gave up 6 bases and J gave up 8 bases; unmatched junction bases: 14. Germline values: CDR1 KGHSH, CDR2 LQKENI. The CDR3 nucleotides are TGTGCCAGCTCGCAGACCGGGACAGGGGGTCTTCGTGGGGAGCTGTTTTTT. This sequence encodes CASSQTGTGGLRGELFF.

V is TRBV6-1 and J is TRBJ1-2; no definite D call. The CDR3 runs 16 residues. Trimming took off 0 bases at V and 0 bases at J, with 11 bases between the two ends. CDR1 and CDR2 from the germline V gene are MNHNS and SASEGT. CDR3 sequence: CASSEARQPANYGYTF. In nucleotides, the CDR3 is TGTGCCAGCAGTGAAGCGCGGCAGCCGGCTAACTATGGCTACACCTTC.

This clone has just a few counts. The chain recombines TRBV5-8 with TRBJ1-5, with D hard to call. V lost 7 bases and J 6 bases, leaving 8 bases between the germline ends. The CDR3 extends over 11 amino acids. Germline values: CDR1 SGHTS, CDR2 YDEGEE. The DNA for the CDR3 is TGTGCCAGCCGGGGAGGTCAGCCCCAGCATTTT. Its translation: CASRGGQPQHF. Filled out from reference TRBV5-8 and TRBJ1-5, the complete variable domain reads EAGVTQSPTHLIKTRGQQATLRCSPISGHTSVYWYQQALGLGLQFLLWYDEGEERNRGNFPPRFSGRQFPNYSSELNVNALELEDSALYLCASRGGQPQHFGDGTRLSIL.

The rearrangement links TRBV6-6 to TRBJ2-1, with 9 bases matching TRBD1. The CDR3 contains 12 residues. Unmatched junction bases numbered 2, after V lost 10 bases and J lost 4 bases. Germline CDR1 is MNHNY and CDR2 is SVGAGI (reference sequence). The CDR3 DNA follows: TGTGCCACTGGGACAGGGTACAATGAGCAGTTCTTC. This sequence encodes CATGTGYNEQFF.

The chain links TRBV30 to TRBJ2-2; D is possibly TRBD2 (6 bases). Germline CDR1 GTSNPN, CDR2 SVGIG (reference sequence). CDR3 length: 13 residues. CDR3 DNA: TGTGCTGGGAGGCAGGCGAACACCGGGGAGCTGTTTTTT. Translating gives CAGRQANTGELFF.

This clone was seen just once. The CDR3 DNA is TGCGCCAGCCGATCCAAAGACTTCTCAGCGGGACCGACCTACGAGCAGTACTTC. Protein product: CASRSKDFSAGPTYEQYF. This chain joins TRBV5-1 and TRBJ2-7; TRBD2 agrees at 7 bases. CDR1 SGHRS and CDR2 YFSETQ come from the germline V gene. V lost 7 bases and J lost 2; bases outside the gene matches: 21. This CDR3 region has 18 residues.

Regarding this clone: Other DNA sequences in the sample encode the same CDR3. The rearrangement joins TRBV28 to TRBJ1-5; D is possibly TRBD1 (6 bases). V shed 7 bases and J shed 4 bases, with 20 bases lying between them. The CDR3 is 16 residues long. Per germline, CDR1 MDHEN and CDR2 SYDVKM. The CDR3 is CASIPIGGLLNQPQHF. The DNA of the CDR3 is TGTGCCAGCATACCAATAGGGGGTCTCTTAAATCAGCCCCAGCATTTT.

This clone was picked up a small number of times. The chain recombines TRBV11-2 with TRBJ2-5; 14 positions agree with TRBD2. The CDR3 consists of 17 residues. In germline, CDR1 is SGHAT, CDR2 FQNNGV. V dropped 5 bases and J dropped 3; count of bases not matched to a gene: 8. CDR3 coding DNA: TGTGCCAGCAGCCACGGGACTAGCGGGAGAAGGGAAGAGACCCAGTACTTC. It codes for CASSHGTSGRREETQYF. Filled out from reference TRBV11-2 and TRBJ2-5, the complete variable domain reads EAGVAQSPRYKIIEKRQSVAFWCNPISGHATLYWYQQILGQGPKLLIQFQNNGVVDDSQLPKDRFSAERLKGVDSTLKIQPAKLEDSAVYLCASSHGTSGRREETQYFGPGTRLLVL.

This chain uses TRBV7-6 with TRBJ2-5, with TRBD2 matching 7 bases. CDR3 length: 15 residues. The germline CDR1 and CDR2 sequences are SGHVS and FNYEAQ. Trimming removed 0 bases from V and 5 bases from J; junction bases left unmatched: 6. The CDR3 reads CASSLATSNSETQYF. CDR3 DNA sequence: TGTGCCAGCAGCTTAGCGACTAGCAATTCGGAGACCCAGTACTTC. Variable domain in full (rest from reference TRBV7-6 and TRBJ2-5): GAGVSQSPRYKVTKRGQDVALRCDPISGHVSLYWYRQALGQGPEFLTYFNYEAQQDKSGLPNDRFSAERPEGSISTLTIQRTEQRDSAMYRCASSLATSNSETQYFGPGTRLLVL.

This clone was counted between two and nine times. The V and J genes are TRBV5-1 and TRBJ1-3, with TRBD1 as a possible D gene (6 bases). This CDR3 is 15 amino acids long. Germline V gene data show CDR1 as SGHRS and CDR2 as YFSETQ. Trimming removed 0 bases at V and 4 bases at J, with 11 bases between. The CDR3 DNA follows: TGCGCCAGCAGCTTGGAGGGGGTTCAAGGAAACACCATATATTTT. It specifies CASSLEGVQGNTIYF.